Here is one TCR beta chain with its context. The target antigen is unknown. The source of the sample is a study of Graves' ophthalmopathy and Graves' hyperthyroidism. Overall study findings and caveats: The model's ophthalmopathy progression predictions had around 64% sensitivity and 72.22% specificity.

Amplification of TCR beta CDR3 regions used RNA transcripts. The library came from an HTBI-primed first-round RT-PCR and a second-round multiplex PCR. TCRdb reanalysed the multiplex PCR reads using MiXCR and keeps one entry per CDR3 protein. In the table there are about 740,000 distinct CDR3 sequences, roughly 40% of which are singletons. The sequence derives from an adult man with Graves' ophthalmopathy. Sequencing was done on a sample of peripheral blood.

Here the CDR3 reads CASSARGATDQPQHF. The CDR3 nucleotides read TGTGCCAGCAGTGCTAGGGGGGCCACGGATCAGCCCCAGCATTTT. J is TRBJ1-5 and V is TRBV25-1; D is perhaps TRBD1 (6 bases). V was trimmed by 4 bases and J by 5 bases, leaving 15 bases between them. The CDR3 sequence is 15 residues long. Germline V lookup: CDR1 MGHDK, CDR2 SYGVNS. Full variable domain (remainder filled in from reference TRBV25-1 and TRBJ1-5): EADIYQTPRYLVIGTGKKITLECSQTMGHDKMYWYQQDPGMELHLIHYSYGVNSTEKGDLSSESTVSRIRTEHFPLTLESARPSHTSQYLCASSARGATDQPQHFGDGTRLSIL.